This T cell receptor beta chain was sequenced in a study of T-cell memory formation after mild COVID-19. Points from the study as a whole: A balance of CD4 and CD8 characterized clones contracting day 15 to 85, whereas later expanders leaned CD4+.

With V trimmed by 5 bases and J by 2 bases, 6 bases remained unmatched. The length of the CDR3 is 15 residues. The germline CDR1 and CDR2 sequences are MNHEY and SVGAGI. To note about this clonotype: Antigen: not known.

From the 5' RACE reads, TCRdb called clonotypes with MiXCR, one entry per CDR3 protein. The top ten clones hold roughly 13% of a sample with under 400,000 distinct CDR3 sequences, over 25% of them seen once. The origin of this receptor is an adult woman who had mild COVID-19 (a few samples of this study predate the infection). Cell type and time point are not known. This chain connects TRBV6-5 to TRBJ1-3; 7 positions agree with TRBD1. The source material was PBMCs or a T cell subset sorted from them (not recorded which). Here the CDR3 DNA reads TGTGCCAGCAGTGCTCACAGGGGACCTGGAAACACCATATATTTT. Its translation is CASSAHRGPGNTIYF.